This TCR beta chain derives from a study of T cell responses to AZD1222 COVID-19 vaccine. A note on this clone: Its antigen is unidentified.

V was shortened by 6 bases and J by 7 bases, with 15 bases between the two germline ends. The CDR3 extends over 14 amino acids. Germline CDR1 reads LGHNT; CDR2 reads FRNRAP. Generated by immunoSEQ multiplex PCR, the TCRdb table keeps only in-frame clones and is missing some. Of approximately 82,000 clones in the sample, more than 85% are singletons; the top ten hold less than 4%. Study-wide points: Mapped onto spike, vaccine-associated CD4 TCRs spanned it and were dominant at 160-218 and 743-854.

The source is an adult who received the AZD1222 COVID-19 vaccine. Sequences were derived from peripheral blood, sampled 28 days after the second AZD1222 dose. The J gene is TRBJ1-4, the V gene TRBV12-5; a possible D gene is TRBD1 (6 bases). CDR3 sequence: CASGGPPGAEKLFF. As DNA, the CDR3 is TGTGCTAGTGGCGGCCCTCCGGGGGCTGAAAAACTGTTTTTT.